These T cell receptor beta chains were read from a single sample in a study of cytomegalovirus exposure and HLA in healthy donors. Clones were read by immunoSEQ multiplex PCR, and TCRdb kept only the in-frame ones, dropping some. The sample lists 150,000 to 200,000 clones; roughly four fifths were seen once. The specimen sequenced was PBMCs. These receptors were obtained from a man aged 18 to 29 in good health and CMV-seronegative. Both conserved end residues are part of each CDR3. A D gene is named only where the DNA matches it firmly. Expanded clones get a size class; other rows say once, few or many, or leave the size out.

D gene: TRBD1; V gene: TRBV9; J gene: TRBJ1-1; clone size: once; CDR3 protein: CASSLTGAAGAFF; CDR3 DNA: TGTGCCAGCAGCCTAACAGGGGCCGCGGGAGCTTTCTTT
D gene: NA; V gene: TRBV9; J gene: TRBJ2-1; clone size: NA; CDR3 protein: CASSPNKGSNEQFF; CDR3 DNA: TGTGCCAGCAGCCCGAACAAAGGGAGCAATGAGCAGTTCTTC
D gene: NA; V gene: TRBV27; J gene: TRBJ1-1; clone size: NA; CDR3 protein: CASSLSQGNTEAFF; CDR3 DNA: TGTGCCAGCAGTTTATCGCAGGGGAACACTGAAGCTTTCTTT
D gene: TRBD1; V gene: TRBV5-6; J gene: TRBJ2-7; clone size: NA; CDR3 protein: CASSLAGGRNEQYF; CDR3 DNA: TGTGCCAGCAGCTTGGCAGGGGGAAGGAACGAGCAGTACTTC
D gene: NA; V gene: TRBV7-2; J gene: TRBJ2-1; clone size: NA; CDR3 protein: CASSLGPGGGPSYNEQFF; CDR3 DNA: TGTGCCAGCAGCTTAGGTCCTGGGGGGGGGCCGTCCTACAATGAGCAGTTCTTC
D gene: TRBD1; V gene: TRBV27; J gene: TRBJ1-1; clone size: NA; CDR3 protein: CASRYRGQVNTEAFF; CDR3 DNA: TGTGCCAGCAGGTACCGAGGACAGGTGAACACTGAAGCTTTCTTT
D gene: NA; V gene: TRBV5-1; J gene: TRBJ2-3; clone size: once; CDR3 protein: CASSLDPRGTDTQYF; CDR3 DNA: TGCGCCAGCAGCTTGGATCCCAGGGGTACAGATACGCAGTATTTT
D gene: TRBD2; V gene: TRBV27; J gene: TRBJ2-5; clone size: NA; CDR3 protein: CASSPHRTSGLGHQETQYF; CDR3 DNA: TGTGCCAGCAGTCCCCACCGGACTAGCGGTTTAGGGCACCAAGAGACCCAGTACTTC
D gene: NA; V gene: TRBV9; J gene: TRBJ1-3; clone size: few; CDR3 protein: CASSPPGGVGNTIYF; CDR3 DNA: TGTGCCAGCAGCCCCCCGGGGGGCGTTGGAAACACCATATATTTT
D gene: NA; V gene: TRBV6-5; J gene: TRBJ2-1; clone size: NA; CDR3 protein: CASSSIGGSLHNEQFF; CDR3 DNA: TGTGCCAGCAGTTCAATAGGAGGGAGTTTGCACAATGAGCAGTTCTTC
D gene: NA; V gene: TRBV6-1; J gene: TRBJ2-4; clone size: NA; CDR3 protein: CASKEGVAKNIQYF; CDR3 DNA: TGTGCCAGCAAAGAGGGAGTGGCCAAAAACATTCAGTACTTC
D gene: NA; V gene: TRBV28; J gene: TRBJ2-7; clone size: NA; CDR3 protein: CATALFSWAAEQYF; CDR3 DNA: TGTGCCACCGCGCTGTTTTCGTGGGCTGCCGAGCAGTACTTC
D gene: NA; V gene: TRBV6-5; J gene: TRBJ2-3; clone size: NA; CDR3 protein: CASSPLRTPGDTQYF; CDR3 DNA: TGTGCCAGCAGTCCCCTACGAACCCCTGGAGATACGCAGTATTTT
D gene: NA; V gene: TRBV28; J gene: TRBJ2-5; clone size: NA; CDR3 protein: CASSLISERETQYF; CDR3 DNA: TGTGCCAGCAGTTTAATATCGGAGAGGGAGACCCAGTACTTC
D gene: NA; V gene: TRBV5-3; J gene: TRBJ2-7; clone size: NA; CDR3 protein: CARSLVAGEVLYEQYF; CDR3 DNA: TGTGCCAGAAGCTTGGTGGCAGGGGAAGTTCTCTACGAGCAGTACTTC
D gene: TRBD1; V gene: TRBV14; J gene: TRBJ1-2; clone size: NA; CDR3 protein: CASSHLGQDLYGYTF; CDR3 DNA: TGTGCCAGCAGCCACCTAGGACAGGATTTGTATGGCTACACCTTC
D gene: NA; V gene: TRBV9; J gene: TRBJ1-6; clone size: NA; CDR3 protein: CASSEGQLSPLHF; CDR3 DNA: TGTGCCAGCAGCGAAGGACAGCTTTCACCCCTCCACTTT
D gene: TRBD1; V gene: TRBV28; J gene: TRBJ2-3; clone size: NA; CDR3 protein: CASRTTGQGRPDTQYF; CDR3 DNA: TGTGCCAGCAGAACTACTGGACAGGGGAGGCCAGATACGCAGTATTTT
D gene: TRBD1; V gene: TRBV18; J gene: TRBJ1-4; clone size: once; CDR3 protein: CASSLTGGAGEKLFF; CDR3 DNA: TGTGCCAGCTCATTAACAGGGGGCGCAGGTGAAAAACTGTTTTTT
D gene: NA; V gene: TRBV18; J gene: TRBJ2-7; clone size: few; CDR3 protein: CASSPAGPAPYEQYF; CDR3 DNA: TGTGCCAGCTCACCGGCGGGCCCCGCGCCCTACGAGCAGTACTTC
D gene: TRBD1; V gene: TRBV9; J gene: TRBJ1-3; clone size: NA; CDR3 protein: CASSGIPTGDHSGNTIYF; CDR3 DNA: TGTGCCAGCAGCGGAATCCCGACAGGGGACCACTCTGGAAACACCATATATTTT
D gene: NA; V gene: TRBV25-1; J gene: TRBJ1-1; clone size: NA; CDR3 protein: CASSEEAYTEAFF; CDR3 DNA: TGTGCCAGCAGTGAAGAGGCGTACACTGAAGCTTTCTTT
D gene: NA; V gene: TRBV4-1; J gene: TRBJ1-5; clone size: few; CDR3 protein: CASSQAGGDQPQHF; CDR3 DNA: TGCGCCAGCAGCCAAGCCGGAGGGGATCAGCCCCAGCATTTT
D gene: NA; V gene: TRBV18; J gene: TRBJ1-6; clone size: NA; CDR3 protein: CASSPMTLTYNSPLHF; CDR3 DNA: TGTGCCAGCTCACCGATGACATTGACCTATAATTCACCCCTCCACTTT
D gene: NA; V gene: TRBV5-4; J gene: TRBJ2-3; clone size: NA; CDR3 protein: CASSDTGSDTQYF; CDR3 DNA: TGTGCCAGCAGCGACACAGGTTCCGATACGCAGTATTTT
D gene: NA; V gene: TRBV10-3; J gene: TRBJ1-5; clone size: NA; CDR3 protein: CAISESAWQGNQPQHF; CDR3 DNA: TGTGCCATCAGTGAGTCAGCGTGGCAGGGGAATCAGCCCCAGCATTTT
D gene: TRBD1; V gene: TRBV5-1; J gene: TRBJ1-2; clone size: NA; CDR3 protein: CASSSRTGTGDVDDYGYTF; CDR3 DNA: TGCGCCAGCAGCTCTCGAACCGGGACAGGGGACGTGGACGACTATGGCTACACCTTC
D gene: TRBD2; V gene: TRBV9; J gene: TRBJ2-7; clone size: NA; CDR3 protein: CASSVGASGPYEQYF; CDR3 DNA: TGTGCCAGCAGCGTAGGGGCTAGCGGTCCCTACGAGCAGTACTTC
D gene: NA; V gene: TRBV4-1; J gene: TRBJ2-2; clone size: NA; CDR3 protein: CASSRTLLNTGELFF; CDR3 DNA: TGCGCCAGCAGCCGGACACTCCTCAACACCGGGGAGCTGTTTTTT
D gene: TRBD1; V gene: TRBV27; J gene: TRBJ2-5; clone size: NA; CDR3 protein: CASSFLQGRGRETQYF; CDR3 DNA: TGTGCCAGCAGTTTTTTACAGGGCAGGGGGCGAGAGACCCAGTACTTC
D gene: TRBD1; V gene: TRBV7-8; J gene: TRBJ1-5; clone size: NA; CDR3 protein: CASSLDGQGMGNQPQHF; CDR3 DNA: TGTGCCAGCAGCTTAGACGGACAGGGGATGGGGAATCAGCCCCAGCATTTT
D gene: NA; V gene: TRBV4-2; J gene: TRBJ1-6; clone size: NA; CDR3 protein: CASSQEGAFGSPLHF; CDR3 DNA: TGTGCCAGCAGCCAAGAGGGGGCCTTTGGTTCACCCCTCCACTTT
D gene: TRBD2; V gene: TRBV5-1; J gene: TRBJ2-5; clone size: NA; CDR3 protein: CASSPGTSGRETQYF; CDR3 DNA: TGCGCCAGCAGCCCGGGGACTAGCGGGAGAGAGACCCAGTACTTC
D gene: NA; V gene: TRBV18; J gene: TRBJ1-2; clone size: NA; CDR3 protein: CASSPIGGTQTRFYGYTF; CDR3 DNA: TGTGCCAGCTCACCCATCGGAGGGACCCAAACCAGATTTTATGGCTACACCTTC
D gene: NA; V gene: TRBV13; J gene: TRBJ2-2; clone size: once; CDR3 protein: CASSRGTGELFF; CDR3 DNA: TGTGCCAGCAGCAGGGGGACCGGGGAGCTGTTTTTT
D gene: TRBD1; V gene: TRBV5-4; J gene: TRBJ1-2; clone size: NA; CDR3 protein: CASSLSGGGYTF; CDR3 DNA: TGTGCCAGCAGCTTATCAGGGGGTGGCTACACCTTC
D gene: NA; V gene: TRBV6-5; J gene: TRBJ1-6; clone size: NA; CDR3 protein: CASSYSGVSPLHF; CDR3 DNA: TGTGCCAGCAGTTACTCTGGAGTGTCACCCCTCCACTTT
D gene: NA; V gene: TRBV5-1; J gene: TRBJ2-1; clone size: NA; CDR3 protein: CASSLYSRSSYNEQFF; CDR3 DNA: TGCGCCAGCAGCTTGTATAGCCGTAGCTCCTACAATGAGCAGTTCTTC
D gene: NA; V gene: TRBV11-3; J gene: TRBJ1-1; clone size: NA; CDR3 protein: CASSLEDGRTTEAFF; CDR3 DNA: TGTGCCAGCAGCTTAGAGGATGGAAGGACAACTGAAGCTTTCTTT
D gene: NA; V gene: TRBV6-6; J gene: TRBJ1-2; clone size: NA; CDR3 protein: CASSSSGTTNYGYTF; CDR3 DNA: TGTGCCAGCAGTTCCTCCGGGACAACCAACTATGGCTACACCTTC
D gene: TRBD2; V gene: TRBV4-1; J gene: TRBJ2-5; clone size: NA; CDR3 protein: CASSRDSGGAETQYF; CDR3 DNA: TGCGCCAGCAGCCGAGATAGCGGGGGGGCAGAGACCCAGTACTTC
D gene: TRBD1; V gene: TRBV10-3; J gene: TRBJ1-2; clone size: NA; CDR3 protein: CAISGPDRDNYGYTF; CDR3 DNA: TGTGCCATCAGTGGGCCAGACAGGGATAACTATGGCTACACCTTC
D gene: NA; V gene: TRBV7-8; J gene: TRBJ1-4; clone size: NA; CDR3 protein: CASSLEGANEKLFF; CDR3 DNA: TGTGCCAGCAGCTTAGAAGGGGCTAATGAAAAACTGTTTTTT
D gene: NA; V gene: TRBV20-1; J gene: TRBJ2-7; clone size: few; CDR3 protein: CSVLDTYEQYF; CDR3 DNA: TGCAGTGTTCTCGACACCTACGAGCAGTACTTC
D gene: NA; V gene: TRBV5-4; J gene: TRBJ1-1; clone size: NA; CDR3 protein: CASSNLNTEAFF; CDR3 DNA: TGTGCCAGCAGCAACTTGAACACTGAAGCTTTCTTT
D gene: NA; V gene: TRBV29-1; J gene: TRBJ1-1; clone size: once; CDR3 protein: CSVDQGRNTEAFF; CDR3 DNA: TGCAGCGTTGATCAGGGGAGGAACACTGAAGCTTTCTTT
D gene: TRBD1; V gene: TRBV6-1; J gene: TRBJ2-2; clone size: NA; CDR3 protein: CASLGGQGAPGELFF; CDR3 DNA: TGTGCCAGCTTGGGGGGACAGGGGGCTCCCGGGGAGCTGTTTTTT
D gene: NA; V gene: TRBV19; J gene: TRBJ2-3; clone size: few; CDR3 protein: CASSIGGRRADTQYF; CDR3 DNA: TGTGCCAGTAGTATAGGCGGTAGGAGGGCAGATACGCAGTATTTT
D gene: NA; V gene: TRBV6-5; J gene: TRBJ1-1; clone size: once; CDR3 protein: CASSQGGTEAFF; CDR3 DNA: TGTGCCAGCAGCCAAGGGGGTACTGAAGCTTTCTTT
D gene: TRBD2; V gene: TRBV2; J gene: TRBJ2-2; clone size: NA; CDR3 protein: CASSPSSGGNTGELFF; CDR3 DNA: TGTGCCAGCAGTCCCTCTAGCGGGGGTAACACCGGGGAGCTGTTTTTT